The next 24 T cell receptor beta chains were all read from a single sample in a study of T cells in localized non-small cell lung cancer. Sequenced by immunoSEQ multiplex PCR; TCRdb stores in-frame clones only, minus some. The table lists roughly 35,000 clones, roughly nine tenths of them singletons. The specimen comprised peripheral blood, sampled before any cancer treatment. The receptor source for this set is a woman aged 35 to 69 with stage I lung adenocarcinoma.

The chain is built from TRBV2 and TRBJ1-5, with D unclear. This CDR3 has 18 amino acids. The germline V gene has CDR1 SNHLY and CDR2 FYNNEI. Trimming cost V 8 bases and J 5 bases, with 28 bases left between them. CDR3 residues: CASGVGRGSGGSDQPQHF. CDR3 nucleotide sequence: TGTGCCAGCGGAGTGGGCCGCGGGTCGGGAGGGAGCGATCAGCCCCAGCATTTT.

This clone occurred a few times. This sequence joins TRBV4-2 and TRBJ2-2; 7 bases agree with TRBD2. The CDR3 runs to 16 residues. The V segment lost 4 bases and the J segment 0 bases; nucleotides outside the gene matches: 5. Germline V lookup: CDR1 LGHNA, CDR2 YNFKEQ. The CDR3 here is CASSPREDANTGELFF. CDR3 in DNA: TGTGCCAGCAGCCCTCGGGAGGATGCGAACACCGGGGAGCTGTTTTTT.

The CDR3 sequence is CTSSLGDTEIPRYNEQFF. Written as DNA, the CDR3 is TGTACCAGCAGCTTAGGGGATACGGAGATCCCTAGATACAATGAGCAGTTCTTC. The genes are TRBV7-2 and TRBJ2-1; no clear D gene. This CDR3 has 18 amino acids. Germline assignment: CDR1 SGHTA and CDR2 FQGNSA. Trimming stripped 1 base from V and 4 bases from J, with 20 bases between.

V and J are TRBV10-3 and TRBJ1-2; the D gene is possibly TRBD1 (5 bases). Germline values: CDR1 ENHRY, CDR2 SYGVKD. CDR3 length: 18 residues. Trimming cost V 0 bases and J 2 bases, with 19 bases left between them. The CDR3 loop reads CAISESIYSGAVNYGYTF. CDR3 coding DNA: TGTGCCATCAGTGAGTCGATATATAGCGGGGCGGTCAACTATGGCTACACCTTC.

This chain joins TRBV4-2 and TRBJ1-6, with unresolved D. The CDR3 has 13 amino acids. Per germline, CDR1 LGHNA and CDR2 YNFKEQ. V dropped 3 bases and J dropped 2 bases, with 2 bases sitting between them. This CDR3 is CASSQAYNSPLHF. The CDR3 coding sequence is TGTGCCAGCAGCCAGGCCTATAATTCACCCCTCCACTTT.

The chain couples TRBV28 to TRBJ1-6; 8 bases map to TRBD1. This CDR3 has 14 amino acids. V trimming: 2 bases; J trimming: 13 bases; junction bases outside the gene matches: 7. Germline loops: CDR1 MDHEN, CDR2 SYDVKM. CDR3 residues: CASSLRTGGSPLHF. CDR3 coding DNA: TGTGCCAGCAGTTTAAGAACAGGGGGGTCCCCCCTCCACTTT.

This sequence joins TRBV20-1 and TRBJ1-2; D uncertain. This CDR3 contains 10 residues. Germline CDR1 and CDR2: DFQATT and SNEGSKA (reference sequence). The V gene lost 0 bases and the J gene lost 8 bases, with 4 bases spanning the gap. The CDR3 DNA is TGCAGTGCTAGAGATCTGGGCTACACCTTC. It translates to CSARDLGYTF.

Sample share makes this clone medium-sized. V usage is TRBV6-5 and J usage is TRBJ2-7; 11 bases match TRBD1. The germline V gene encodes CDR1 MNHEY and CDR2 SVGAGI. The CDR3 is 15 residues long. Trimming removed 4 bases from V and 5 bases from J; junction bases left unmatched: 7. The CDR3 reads CASSSPDRGRHEQYF. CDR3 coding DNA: TGTGCCAGCAGTTCGCCGGACAGGGGGCGACACGAGCAGTACTTC.

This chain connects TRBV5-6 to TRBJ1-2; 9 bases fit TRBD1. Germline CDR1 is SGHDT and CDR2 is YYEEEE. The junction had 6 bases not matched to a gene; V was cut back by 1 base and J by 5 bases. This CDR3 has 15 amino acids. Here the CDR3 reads CASSLQTGGQYGYTF. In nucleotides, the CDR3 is TGTGCCAGCAGCTTGCAGACAGGGGGTCAATATGGCTACACCTTC.

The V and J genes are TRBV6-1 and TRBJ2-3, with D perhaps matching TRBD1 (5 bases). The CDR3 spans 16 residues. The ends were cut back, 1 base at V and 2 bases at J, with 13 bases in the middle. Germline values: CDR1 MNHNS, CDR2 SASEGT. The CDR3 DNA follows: TGTGCCAGCAGTGAAGGACAGATCAAAAACACAGATACGCAGTATTTT. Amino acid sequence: CASSEGQIKNTDTQYF.

The CDR3 protein is CASKGQGSNGYTF. The CDR3 DNA reads TGTGCCAGTAAAGGACAGGGTTCAAATGGCTACACCTTC. The chain has TRBV7-3 and TRBJ1-2; 8 bases map to TRBD1. Germline CDR1 SGHTA, CDR2 FQGTGA. CDR3 length equals 13 residues. Trimming took 9 bases from V and 6 from J; bases not matched to a gene: 9.

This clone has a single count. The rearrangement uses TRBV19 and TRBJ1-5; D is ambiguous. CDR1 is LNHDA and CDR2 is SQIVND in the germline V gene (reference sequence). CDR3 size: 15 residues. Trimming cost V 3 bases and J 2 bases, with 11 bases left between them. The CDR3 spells CASSILEDGNQPQHF. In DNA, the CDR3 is TGTGCCAGTAGTATTCTGGAGGACGGCAATCAGCCCCAGCATTTT.

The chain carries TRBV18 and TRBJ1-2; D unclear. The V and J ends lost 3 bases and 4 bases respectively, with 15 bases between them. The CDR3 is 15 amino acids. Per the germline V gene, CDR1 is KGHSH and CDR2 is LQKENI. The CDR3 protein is CASSPSPPGIYGYTF. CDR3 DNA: TGTGCCAGCTCACCTTCTCCCCCGGGAATCTATGGCTACACCTTC.

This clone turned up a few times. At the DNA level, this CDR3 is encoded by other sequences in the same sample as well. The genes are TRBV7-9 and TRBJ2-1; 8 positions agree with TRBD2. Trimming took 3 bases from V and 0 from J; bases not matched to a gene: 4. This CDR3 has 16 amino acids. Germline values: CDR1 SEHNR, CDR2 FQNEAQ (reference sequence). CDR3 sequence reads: CASSLSLAGSYNEQFF. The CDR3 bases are TGTGCCAGCAGCTTGTCCCTAGCGGGCTCCTACAATGAGCAGTTCTTC.

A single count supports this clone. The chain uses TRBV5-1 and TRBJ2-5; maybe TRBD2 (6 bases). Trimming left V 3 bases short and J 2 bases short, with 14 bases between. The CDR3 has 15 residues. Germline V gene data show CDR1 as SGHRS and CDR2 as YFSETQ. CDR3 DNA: TGCGCCAGCAGCTCGATGGGGGGAGCTCAAGAGACCCAGTACTTC. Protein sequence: CASSSMGGAQETQYF.

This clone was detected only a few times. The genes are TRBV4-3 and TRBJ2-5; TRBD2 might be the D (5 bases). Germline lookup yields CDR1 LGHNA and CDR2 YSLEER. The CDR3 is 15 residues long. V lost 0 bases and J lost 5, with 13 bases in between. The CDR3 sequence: CASSQDTRRWETQYF. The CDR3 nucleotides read TGCGCCAGCAGCCAAGATACTAGGAGGTGGGAGACCCAGTACTTC.

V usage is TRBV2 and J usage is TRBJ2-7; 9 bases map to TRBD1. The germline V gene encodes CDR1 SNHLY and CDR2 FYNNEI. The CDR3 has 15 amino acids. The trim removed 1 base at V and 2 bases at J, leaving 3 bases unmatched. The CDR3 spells CASSEGQGVPYEQYF. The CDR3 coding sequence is TGTGCCAGCAGTGAAGGACAGGGGGTCCCCTACGAGCAGTACTTC.

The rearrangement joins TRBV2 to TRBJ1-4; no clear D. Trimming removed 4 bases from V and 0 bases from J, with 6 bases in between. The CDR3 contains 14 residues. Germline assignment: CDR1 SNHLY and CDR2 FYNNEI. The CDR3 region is CASSGSATNEKLFF. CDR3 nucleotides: TGTGCCAGCAGTGGTAGTGCAACTAATGAAAAACTGTTTTTT.

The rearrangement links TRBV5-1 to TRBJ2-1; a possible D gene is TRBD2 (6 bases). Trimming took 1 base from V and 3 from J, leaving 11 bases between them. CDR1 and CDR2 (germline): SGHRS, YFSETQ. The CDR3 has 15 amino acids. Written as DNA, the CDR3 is TGCGCCAGCAGCTTGACTAGCAACGACTACAATGAGCAGTTCTTC. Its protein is CASSLTSNDYNEQFF. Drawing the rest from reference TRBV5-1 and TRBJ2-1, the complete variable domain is KAGVTQTPRYLIKTRGQQVTLSCSPISGHRSVSWYQQTPGQGLQFLFEYFSETQRNKGNFPGRFSGRQFSNSRSEMNVSTLELGDSALYLCASSLTSNDYNEQFFGPGTRLTVL.

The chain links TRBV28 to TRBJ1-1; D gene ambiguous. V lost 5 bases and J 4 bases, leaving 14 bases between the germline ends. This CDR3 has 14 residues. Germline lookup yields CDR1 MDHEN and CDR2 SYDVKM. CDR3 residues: CASSIPGETTEAFF. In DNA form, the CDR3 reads TGTGCCAGCAGTATCCCGGGTGAGACCACTGAAGCTTTCTTT.

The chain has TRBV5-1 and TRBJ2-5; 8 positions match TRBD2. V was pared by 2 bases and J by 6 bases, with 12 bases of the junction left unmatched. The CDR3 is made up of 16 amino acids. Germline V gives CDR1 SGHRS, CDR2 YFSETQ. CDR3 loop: CASSLARGLVGKTQYF. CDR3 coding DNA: TGCGCCAGCAGCTTAGCCCGGGGACTAGTCGGGAAGACCCAGTACTTC.

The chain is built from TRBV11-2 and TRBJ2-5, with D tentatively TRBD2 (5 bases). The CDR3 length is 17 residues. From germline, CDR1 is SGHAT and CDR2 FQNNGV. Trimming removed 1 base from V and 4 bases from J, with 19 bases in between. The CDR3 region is CASSLGAGGWLGETQYF. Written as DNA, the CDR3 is TGTGCCAGCAGCTTAGGGGCGGGCGGGTGGTTGGGAGAGACCCAGTACTTC.

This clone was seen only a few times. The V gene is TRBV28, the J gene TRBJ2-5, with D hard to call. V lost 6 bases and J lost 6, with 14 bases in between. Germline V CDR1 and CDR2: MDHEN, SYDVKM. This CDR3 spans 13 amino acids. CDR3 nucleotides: TGTGCCAGCAGCGCCCCCCAGTTGCAGACCCAGTACTTC. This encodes CASSAPQLQTQYF.

CDR3 in amino acids: CASSLLWAAEAFF. The CDR3 nucleotides read TGTGCCAGCAGTTTACTATGGGCGGCTGAAGCTTTCTTT. V is TRBV28 and J is TRBJ1-1; D remains unclear. Germline CDR1 is MDHEN and CDR2 is SYDVKM. V was trimmed by 2 bases and J by 6 bases, leaving 10 bases between them. CDR3 length equals 13 residues.